Listed here are 25 T cell receptor beta chains from one sample, sequenced in a study of cytomegalovirus exposure and HLA in healthy donors. Sequencing was performed with immunoSEQ multiplex PCR; in TCRdb, only in-frame clones are kept and a portion is missing. The repertoire holds 150,000 to 200,000 clones, with 85% as singletons. Input material: PBMCs. These TCRs come from a man between 18 and 35 years old in good health and CMV-seropositive.

This chain uses TRBV2 with TRBJ2-7; D is ambiguous. The germline gives CDR1 SNHLY, CDR2 FYNNEI. Trimming stripped 2 bases from V and 2 bases from J, with 7 bases between. This CDR3 spans 13 amino acids. As DNA, the CDR3 is TGTGCCAGCAGTGAAAAGAGTACCTACGAGCAGTACTTC. It encodes CASSEKSTYEQYF.

This clone occurred once. This specimen includes other DNA sequences encoding the same CDR3. The chain combines TRBV5-1 with TRBJ2-5, with 14 bases that match TRBD2. V shed 4 bases and J 4 bases; nucleotides not matched to a gene: 6. This CDR3 is 16 amino acids long. Germline V lookup: CDR1 SGHRS, CDR2 YFSETQ. CDR3 sequence: CASSPGTSGRLETQYF. The CDR3 DNA follows: TGCGCCAGCAGCCCCGGGACTAGCGGGAGATTAGAGACCCAGTACTTC.

The chain joins TRBV5-8 to TRBJ2-5; TRBD1 agrees at 12 bases. CDR1 and CDR2 from the germline V gene are SGHTS and YDEGEE. The junction had 11 bases not matched to a gene; V was cut back by 4 bases and J by 4 bases. CDR3 size: 17 residues. CDR3 bases: TGTGCCAGCAGCCTGGGACAGGGGGCCCAAAAGCGAGAGACCCAGTACTTC. Protein sequence: CASSLGQGAQKRETQYF.

This clone appeared once. For the CDR3, the DNA is TGTGCCAGCAGCGTAGTCTGGGAGCATGGTAACGAGCAGTACTTC. Its translation is CASSVVWEHGNEQYF. The V call is TRBV9, the J call TRBJ2-7; possible D gene TRBD2, 5 bases. This CDR3 has 15 residues. Trimming removed 0 bases at V and 5 bases at J, with 15 bases between. Germline V CDR1 and CDR2: SGDLS, YYNGEE.

The chain recombines TRBV11-2 with TRBJ1-2; D gene uncertain. CDR3 length: 15 amino acids. V shed 5 bases and J shed 8 bases, with 21 bases lying between them. Germline values: CDR1 SGHAT, CDR2 FQNNGV. The DNA of the CDR3 is TGTGCCAGCAGCCCTCTCTCGGGCAAGGCGGGAGGCTACACCTTC. Its translation is CASSPLSGKAGGYTF.

CDR3 nucleotide sequence: TGTGCTAGTGCCGGACAGACGAACACTGAAGCTTTCTTT. As protein: CASAGQTNTEAFF. This chain connects TRBV12-5 to TRBJ1-1; D perhaps matches TRBD1 (6 bases). CDR1 is LGHNT, CDR2 FRNRAP, per germline. This CDR3 spans 13 amino acids. V lost 7 bases, J lost 1 base, and 10 bases lay in between. Full variable domain (missing parts from reference TRBV12-5 and TRBJ1-1): DARVTQTPRHKVTEMGQEVTMRCQPILGHNTVFWYRQTMMQGLELLAYFRNRAPLDDSGMPKDRFSAEMPDATLATLKIQPSEPRDSAVYFCASAGQTNTEAFFGQGTRLTVV.

This clone was recorded only once. In DNA form, the CDR3 reads TGTGCCAGCAGCGGACTAGCGGGGGGATCTAGCACAGATACGCAGTATTTT. Amino acid sequence: CASSGLAGGSSTDTQYF. V is TRBV2 and J is TRBJ2-3; 14 bases line up with TRBD2. This CDR3 is 17 amino acids long. CDR1 and CDR2 (germline): SNHLY, FYNNEI. J was trimmed by 0 bases and V by 6 bases; bases with no gene match: 5.

The rearrangement links TRBV6-1 to TRBJ2-2; 12 nucleotides line up with TRBD2. Germline V CDR1 and CDR2: MNHNS, SASEGT. The length of the CDR3 is 16 residues. J was trimmed by 5 bases and V by 5 bases; bases with no gene match: 6. As DNA, the CDR3 is TGTGCCAGCAGTCAAGGACTAGCGGGGTCAACCGGGGAGCTGTTTTTT. This translates into CASSQGLAGSTGELFF.

This sequence joins TRBV13 and TRBJ1-6; no reliable D call. V was trimmed by 4 bases and J by 6 bases, leaving 13 bases between them. CDR1 and CDR2 (germline): PRHDT, FYEKMQ (reference sequence). This CDR3 has 15 residues. The CDR3 spells CASSSQAFGNSPLHF. The CDR3 DNA is TGTGCCAGCAGCTCCCAGGCATTCGGTAATTCACCCCTCCACTTT. The whole variable domain, remainder taken from reference TRBV13 and TRBJ1-6, is AAGVIQSPRHLIKEKRETATLKCYPIPRHDTVYWYQQGPGQDPQFLISFYEKMQSDKGSIPDRFSAQQFSDYHSELNMSSLELGDSALYFCASSSQAFGNSPLHFGNGTRLTVT.

This chain joins TRBV19 and TRBJ2-1, with 14 nucleotides matching TRBD2. This CDR3 comprises 17 residues. J was trimmed by 9 bases and V by 3 bases; bases with no gene match: 10. Germline-derived CDR1 and CDR2 are LNHDA and SQIVND (reference sequence). The CDR3 nucleotides are TGTGCCAGTAGTATGGGGACTAGCGGGAGAGGACGGTTTGAGCAGTTCTTC. Protein product: CASSMGTSGRGRFEQFF.

V gene TRBV10-3 combines with J gene TRBJ2-7; TRBD2 matches at 9 bases. Trimming at V came to 6 bases and at J to 3 bases, leaving 12 bases not matched to a gene. CDR1 and CDR2 from the germline V gene are ENHRY and SYGVKD. The length of the CDR3 is 16 residues. For the CDR3, the DNA is TGTGCCATCAGCTCCTCTAGCGGGGAGGGGGGCTACGAGCAGTACTTC. This codes for CAISSSSGEGGYEQYF.

The V gene is TRBV7-9, the J gene TRBJ2-5; no definite D call. Germline CDR1 and CDR2: SEHNR and FQNEAQ (reference sequence). The length of the CDR3 is 13 residues. V was pared by 5 bases and J by 5 bases, with 12 bases between. The CDR3 DNA sequence: TGTGCCAGCAGCCAATCTAACCCGGAGACCCAGTACTTC. Translated, it gives CASSQSNPETQYF.

J is TRBJ2-7 and V is TRBV30, with 9 bases that match TRBD1. Germline assignment: CDR1 GTSNPN and CDR2 SVGIG (reference sequence). This CDR3 contains 15 residues. Trimming removed 3 bases from V and 4 bases from J; junction bases left unmatched: 10. CDR3 in DNA: TGTGCCTGGAGGACAGGGGGAATAGGCCCTTACGAGCAGTACTTC. Protein: CAWRTGGIGPYEQYF.

In this sample, this clone turned up once. V and J are TRBV2 and TRBJ2-3; perhaps TRBD1 as D (5 bases). With 2 bases removed from V and 4 bases from J, the gap between germline ends came to 13 bases. Germline CDR1 and CDR2: SNHLY and FYNNEI. This CDR3 region has 15 residues. For the CDR3, the DNA is TGTGCCAGCAGTGAAACAGGACACCCACCAGATACGCAGTATTTT. Residues: CASSETGHPPDTQYF.

This chain joins TRBV27 and TRBJ2-1, with TRBD1 as a possible D gene (6 bases). Trimming stripped 2 bases from V and 4 bases from J, with 12 bases between. There are 15 residues in the CDR3. CDR1 and CDR2 from the germline V gene are MNHEY and SMNVEV (reference sequence). The CDR3 coding sequence is TGTGCCAGCAGTTTAGGGGTCAGGGGTTACAATGAGCAGTTCTTC. Translating it yields CASSLGVRGYNEQFF.

This chain joins TRBV10-3 and TRBJ1-2; D might be TRBD1 (6 bases). The V gene's germline CDR1 is ENHRY and CDR2 SYGVKD. The length of the CDR3 is 15 residues. V was clipped by 6 bases and J by 4 bases, with 18 bases between them. The CDR3 loop is CAISPTGIRTYGYTF. The CDR3 DNA sequence: TGTGCCATCAGCCCAACAGGGATTAGGACCTATGGCTACACCTTC.

The rearrangement links TRBV10-3 to TRBJ2-1; tentatively, D is TRBD2 (6 bases). The V end lost 3 bases, the J end lost 2 bases, and 8 bases lay between the germline ends. The CDR3 runs to 14 residues. Germline V gene sequence: CDR1 ENHRY, CDR2 SYGVKD. In DNA form, the CDR3 reads TGTGCCATCAGTGACGGGGGTGCCTACAATGAGCAGTTCTTC. Its protein product is CAISDGGAYNEQFF.

This chain joins TRBV4-2 and TRBJ1-1, with a weak D call TRBD1 (5 bases). The CDR3 is 16 residues long. With 1 base removed from V and 2 bases from J, the gap between germline ends came to 14 bases. Germline lookup yields CDR1 LGHNA and CDR2 YNFKEQ. The chain's CDR3 is CASSQAETAFNTEAFF. The CDR3 coding sequence is TGTGCCAGCAGCCAAGCCGAGACAGCTTTTAACACTGAAGCTTTCTTT.

The chain employs TRBV18 and TRBJ2-3; 9 bases are a match to TRBD2. Trimming cost V 2 bases and J 2 bases; bases outside gene matches: 11. Germline V gene sequence: CDR1 KGHSH, CDR2 LQKENI. CDR3 size: 18 residues. CDR3 nucleotide sequence: TGTGCCAGCTCACCAGTGCCTAGCGGGGCACCGGCCACAGATACGCAGTATTTT. Translated, it gives CASSPVPSGAPATDTQYF.

V is TRBV5-1 and J is TRBJ2-1, with a tentative D call TRBD2 (7 bases). The CDR3 runs 13 residues. CDR1 is SGHRS and CDR2 is YFSETQ in the germline V gene. V was trimmed by 6 bases and J by 7 bases, leaving 14 bases between them. The chain's CDR3 is CASMSGGSNEQFF. The CDR3 DNA reads as TGCGCCAGCATGTCGGGGGGCAGTAATGAGCAGTTCTTC.

The chain couples TRBV27 to TRBJ1-3; possible D gene TRBD1, 5 bases. V gave up 5 bases and J gave up 3 bases, with 11 bases separating them. CDR3 length equals 14 residues. The germline CDR1 and CDR2 sequences are MNHEY and SMNVEV (reference sequence). The CDR3 bases are TGTGCCAGCAGTCCCCACGGGGGTGGAAACACCATATATTTT. Translation: CASSPHGGGNTIYF.

This clone showed up just once. The CDR3 DNA follows: TGCGCCAGCAGCCAATTTTCGGGTAGGGGTGAAAAACTGTTTTTT. Protein: CASSQFSGRGEKLFF. The genes are TRBV4-1 and TRBJ1-4, with a tentative D call TRBD1 (5 bases). Germline values: CDR1 MGHRA, CDR2 YSYEKL. V lost 2 bases, J lost 7 bases, and 14 bases lay in between. This CDR3 contains 15 residues.

The chain recombines TRBV5-1 with TRBJ2-1; TRBD2 matches at 10 bases. Germline assignment: CDR1 SGHRS and CDR2 YFSETQ. The trim removed 2 bases at V and 6 bases at J, leaving 11 bases unmatched. This CDR3 is 17 amino acids long. The CDR3 is CASSLRSGGARSNEQFF. The CDR3 region has the DNA TGCGCCAGCAGCTTAAGGAGCGGGGGGGCCCGTAGCAATGAGCAGTTCTTC.

The chain carries TRBV5-1 and TRBJ1-3; D gene uncertain. Per germline, CDR1 SGHRS and CDR2 YFSETQ. CDR3 length: 17 residues. V lost 0 bases and J lost 0, with 13 bases in between. The CDR3 DNA reads TGCGCCAGCAGCTTGGATGCCCAGGCGAACTCTGGAAACACCATATATTTT. As protein: CASSLDAQANSGNTIYF.

The chain is built from TRBV7-9 and TRBJ2-1; tentatively, D is TRBD1 (5 bases). In germline, CDR1 is SEHNR, CDR2 FQNEAQ (reference sequence). The length of the CDR3 is 13 residues. The germline V and J ends were trimmed by 2 bases and 3 bases, with 5 bases remaining between them. CDR3 DNA sequence: TGTGCCAGCAGCTTACAGGGCTACAATGAGCAGTTCTTC. This codes for CASSLQGYNEQFF.